This T cell receptor beta chain is from a study of T cell responses to AZD1222 COVID-19 vaccine. With regard to this clone: Its antigen is as yet unknown.

Method: immunoSEQ multiplex PCR; TCRdb's copy keeps in-frame clones and lacks some. The sample consists of 80,000 to 95,000 clones, approximately 90% of them appearing once. Regarding the study as a whole: After two AZD1222 doses, spike-specific TCR breadth and depth rose versus day 0. Vaccine-associated CD4 TCRs spanned spike, dominant at 160-218 and 743-854. Clonal diversity may have been underestimated in mostly white British donors. Every sample of the repertoires postdated the peak T cell response.

Source: peripheral blood, taken on day 0 of AZD1222 vaccination. The clonotype comes from an adult in good health.

In nucleotides, the CDR3 is TGTGCCAGCAGCCTAATACAGGGCCCTGAAGCTTTCTTT. This translates into CASSLIQGPEAFF. The genes are TRBV6-5 and TRBJ1-1; maybe TRBD1 (6 bases). Deletions cut 6 bases from V and 6 bases from J, with 14 bases between. Germline V gives CDR1 MNHEY, CDR2 SVGAGI. This CDR3 has 13 residues.